This passage covers 8 T cell receptor beta chains from one sample sequenced in a study of blood T cell repertoires in COVID-19. The repertoire was sequenced with immunoSEQ multiplex PCR; TCRdb's copy has only in-frame clones and lacks some. The sample includes 200,000 to 250,000 clones, roughly 79% of them seen just once. Sequencing was carried out using peripheral blood. The source is a woman aged 80 or over with COVID-19, enrolled during active disease.

Concerning this clone itself: Other nucleotide sequences in the sample specify the same CDR3. The gene calls are TRBV7-3 and TRBJ2-1, with 8 bases aligning to TRBD1. Germline V gene sequence: CDR1 SGHTA, CDR2 FQGTGA. The length of the CDR3 is 16 residues. V dropped 10 bases and J dropped 7; count of bases not matched to a gene: 18. CDR3 sequence reads: CATFPPTGASLNEQFF. In nucleotides, the CDR3 is TGTGCCACCTTCCCCCCGACAGGGGCTAGTTTGAATGAGCAGTTCTTC.

The CDR3, as DNA: TGTGCCAGCAGCCACAGGGGTCAGAACACTGAAGCTTTCTTT. It is translated as CASSHRGQNTEAFF. The chain uses TRBV14 and TRBJ1-1; D may be TRBD1 (6 bases). CDR3 size: 14 residues. V shed 3 bases and J shed 1 base, with 9 bases lying between them. Germline CDR1 is SGHDN and CDR2 is FVKESK.

The rearrangement links TRBV28 to TRBJ1-4, with D unresolved. CDR1 is MDHEN and CDR2 is SYDVKM in the germline V gene. V lost 2 bases and J lost 4, with 8 bases in between. The CDR3 sequence is 14 residues long. In DNA form, the CDR3 reads TGTGCCAGCAGTTTAAGCGGAGGTAATGAAAAACTGTTTTTT. Translation gives CASSLSGGNEKLFF.

The chain employs TRBV6-5 and TRBJ2-1; perhaps TRBD2 as D (5 bases). Germline V gene sequence: CDR1 MNHEY, CDR2 SVGAGI. Trimming took off 3 bases at V and 2 bases at J, with 11 bases between the two ends. The CDR3 is 15 amino acids. DNA for the CDR3: TGTGCCAGCAGTTATTCGGGAACTCCCTACAATGAGCAGTTCTTC. The encoded protein is CASSYSGTPYNEQFF.

This clone was seen a single time. The V and J genes are TRBV12-3 or TRBV12-4 and TRBJ1-2; tentative D call: TRBD1 (5 bases). The CDR3 runs 13 residues. The V gene lost 2 bases and the J gene lost 4 bases, with 8 bases spanning the gap. CDR3 nucleotides: TGTGCCAGCAGTTTACAGGGTACCTATGGCTACACCTTC. Amino acid sequence: CASSLQGTYGYTF.

The genes are TRBV7-9 and TRBJ1-2, with a possible D match to TRBD1 (5 bases). Per the germline V gene, CDR1 is SEHNR and CDR2 is FQNEAQ (reference sequence). This CDR3 region has 14 residues. The V end lost 1 base, the J end lost 10 bases, and 16 bases lay between the germline ends. Written as DNA, the CDR3 is TGTGCCAGCAGCTTAGGGGTTCCCAGGGAAGACTACACCTTC. Its protein is CASSLGVPREDYTF.

The rearrangement joins TRBV19 to TRBJ2-5; D possibly corresponds to TRBD1 (6 bases). Germline-derived CDR1 and CDR2 are LNHDA and SQIVND (reference sequence). There are 13 residues in the CDR3. Between the trimmed V and J ends, which lost 8 bases and 2 bases, there was a span of 12 bases. CDR3 region: CASGGQKQETQYF. CDR3 DNA sequence: TGTGCCAGTGGGGGACAAAAGCAAGAGACCCAGTACTTC.

This chain uses TRBV27 with TRBJ1-5, with D perhaps matching TRBD1 (5 bases). Germline-derived CDR1 and CDR2 are MNHEY and SMNVEV (reference sequence). V was trimmed by 6 bases and J by 4 bases, leaving 22 bases between them. The CDR3 is made up of 17 amino acids. The CDR3 DNA follows: TGTGCCAGCAGGGCAACGGCTGGGGCAGGGAAAAATCAGCCCCAGCATTTT. Its translation is CASRATAGAGKNQPQHF.